The TCR beta chain under discussion was sequenced for a study of prognosis after radiotherapy for stage I lung cancer. From genomic DNA, two-round multiplex PCR was used to amplify TCR beta CDR3. The use of primers specific to each TRBV and TRBJ gene characterized first-round PCR. TCRdb independently ran MiXCR on the multiplex PCR reads; one entry per CDR3 protein. Found here are about 22,000 distinct CDR3 sequences, 35% to 50% of them singletons; the top ten hold approximately 50%. Comments on this clonotype: This may be a read error: a much more frequent sequence differs by one nucleotide.

The CDR3 sequence is 17 residues long. This TCR was sampled from a donor of 50 years or more with non-small cell lung cancer. This sequence joins TRBV12-3 or TRBV12-4 and TRBJ2-6, with D tentatively TRBD2 (5 bases). This specimen was PBMCs, taken before or after stereotactic body radiation therapy (not recorded which). CDR3 DNA: TGTGCCAACAGTCCACCACTTACGGGGTCTGGGGCCAACGTCCTGACTTTC. As protein: CANSPPLTGSGANVLTF.